Below are 30 T cell receptor beta chains sequenced from a single sample in a study of blood T cell repertoires in COVID-19. The repertoire was sequenced with immunoSEQ multiplex PCR; TCRdb's copy has only in-frame clones and lacks some. Of 310,000 or so clones detected, approximately 88% appear once; the ten largest clones hold just under 9%. The sequencing sample was made of PBMCs or T cells enriched from blood (not recorded which). Receptor source: a young woman who had recovered from COVID-19.

This rearrangement joins TRBV13 to TRBJ2-7; TRBD2 matches at 9 bases. There are 15 residues in the CDR3. Per the germline V gene, CDR1 is PRHDT and CDR2 is FYEKMQ (reference sequence). V lost 5 bases and J lost 7; bases outside the gene matches: 12. Written as DNA, the CDR3 is TGTGCCAGCAGCCCCCCGGGCGGGGGGGCGGAGGAGCAGTACTTC. This translates into CASSPPGGGAEEQYF.

V usage is TRBV27 and J usage is TRBJ2-7; 7 positions match TRBD1. V trimming: 9 bases; J trimming: 0 bases; junction bases outside the gene matches: 8. Germline CDR1 is MNHEY and CDR2 is SMNVEV (reference sequence). CDR3 length equals 14 residues. The CDR3 protein is CASAGTVFSYEQYF. The CDR3, as DNA: TGTGCCAGTGCCGGGACAGTCTTCTCCTACGAGCAGTACTTC.

The V gene is TRBV28, the J gene TRBJ2-2; possible D gene TRBD1, 5 bases. The length of the CDR3 is 12 residues. V was clipped by 10 bases and J by 3 bases, with 9 bases between them. CDR1 is MDHEN, CDR2 SYDVKM, per germline. The CDR3 is CATEGDTGELFF. The CDR3 DNA is TGTGCCACCGAAGGGGACACCGGGGAGCTGTTTTTT.

V and J are TRBV28 and TRBJ2-5; maybe TRBD2 (6 bases). This CDR3 has 15 residues. Trimming took 5 bases from V and 3 from J, leaving 16 bases between them. Germline loops: CDR1 MDHEN, CDR2 SYDVKM. The CDR3, as DNA: TGTGCCAGCAGTGAAGCGGGTGGAGGGAAAGAGACCCAGTACTTC. This encodes CASSEAGGGKETQYF.

This sequence joins TRBV3-1 (or the pseudogene TRBV3-2) and TRBJ2-7; D is possibly TRBD2 (6 bases). The germline V gene has CDR1 LGHDT and CDR2 YNNKEL (reference sequence). V was clipped by 3 bases and J by 3 bases, with 15 bases between them. The CDR3 is made up of 15 amino acids. The CDR3 nucleotides read TGTGCCAGCAGCCATGGGGGACTTGCAGTCTACGAGCAGTACTTC. This gives the protein CASSHGGLAVYEQYF.

CDR3 in DNA: TGCGCCAGCAGCCACTCTGCGGTCGCCTCCTACAATGAGCAGTTCTTC. Protein product: CASSHSAVASYNEQFF. The J gene is TRBJ2-1, the V gene TRBV4-1; D ambiguous. The CDR3 extends over 16 amino acids. The V gene lost 3 bases and the J gene lost 0 bases, with 12 bases spanning the gap. Germline CDR1 MGHRA, CDR2 YSYEKL.

This sequence joins TRBV28 and TRBJ1-2; weak D call: TRBD1 (6 bases). The CDR3 totals 14 residues. Germline V gives CDR1 MDHEN, CDR2 SYDVKM. With 8 bases removed from V and 2 bases from J, the gap between germline ends came to 15 bases. This chain's CDR3 is CASRTYRENYGYTF. The CDR3, as DNA: TGTGCCAGCCGAACATACAGGGAAAACTATGGCTACACCTTC.

The genes are TRBV29-1 and TRBJ1-2, with 8 bases fitting TRBD1. This CDR3 is 12 amino acids long. With V trimmed by 3 bases and J by 8 bases, 5 bases remained unmatched. The germline V gene encodes CDR1 SQVTM and CDR2 ANQGSEA. Here the CDR3 reads CSVETGDNGYTF. The DNA for the CDR3 is TGCAGCGTTGAGACAGGGGATAACGGCTACACCTTC.

V and J are TRBV4-1 and TRBJ2-1, with a possible D match to TRBD2 (6 bases). The CDR3 spans 18 residues. Trimming left V 0 bases short and J 0 bases short, with 15 bases between. The germline V gene has CDR1 MGHRA and CDR2 YSYEKL. The CDR3 nucleotides read TGCGCCAGCAGCCAAGACGTATTAGGGCGGGACTCCTACAATGAGCAGTTCTTC. This encodes CASSQDVLGRDSYNEQFF.

Only a few counts were recorded for this clone. The chain combines TRBV5-4 with TRBJ1-1; D not resolved. The germline V gene encodes CDR1 SGHNT and CDR2 YYREEE (reference sequence). V was trimmed by 7 bases and J by 3 bases, leaving 19 bases between them. The CDR3 consists of 15 residues. The CDR3 is CASRPSLWEDTEAFF. As DNA, the CDR3 is TGTGCCAGCCGCCCTAGCCTGTGGGAGGACACTGAAGCTTTCTTT.

The chain links TRBV21-1 to TRBJ2-5; the DNA was not used to check the table's D call, TRBD2. TRBV21-1 is flagged as a pseudogene. The CDR3 sequence is 15 residues long. CDR3 residues: CASSKAGTGGKTQYF. The DNA for the CDR3 is TGTGCCAGCAGCAAAGCCGGGACGGGAGGAAAGACCCAGTACTTC.

The rearrangement uses TRBV9 and TRBJ1-1; no clear D. CDR1 and CDR2 from the germline V gene are SGDLS and YYNGEE. The CDR3 totals 13 residues. Trimming cost V 0 bases and J 1 base, with 4 bases left between them. This CDR3 is CASSVARNTEAFF. The CDR3 DNA reads TGTGCCAGCAGCGTAGCCAGGAACACTGAAGCTTTCTTT.

This clone was seen just once. A junction boundary mismatches the germline segment, possibly from a read error. V gene TRBV20-1 combines with J gene TRBJ2-7, with D tentatively TRBD2 (6 bases). The CDR3 totals 11 residues. CDR1 and CDR2 (germline): DFQATT, SNEGSKA (reference sequence). CDR3 sequence: CSARDFGEAFF. In DNA, the CDR3 is TGCAGTGCTAGAGATTTCGGGGAGGCCTTCTTC.

The chain carries TRBV6-5 and TRBJ2-7; TRBD2 agrees at 13 bases. Germline loops: CDR1 MNHEY, CDR2 SVGAGI. Trimming cost V 0 bases and J 4 bases; bases outside gene matches: 3. The CDR3 loop spans 16 amino acids. CDR3 in DNA: TGTGCCAGCAGTTACTCATGGACTAGCGGGAGTTACGAGCAGTACTTC. Amino acids: CASSYSWTSGSYEQYF.

CDR3 nucleotides: TGTGCCAGCAGTACCGGAGCGGTAACCGGGGGCACAGATACGCAGTATTTT. Encoded protein: CASSTGAVTGGTDTQYF. The V and J genes are TRBV28 and TRBJ2-3, with TRBD2 as a possible D gene (5 bases). This CDR3 comprises 17 residues. Per the germline V gene, CDR1 is MDHEN and CDR2 is SYDVKM. The V end was cut by 5 bases, the J end by 1 base, with 19 bases between.

V gene TRBV20-1 combines with J gene TRBJ1-2; a possible D gene is TRBD1 (5 bases). CDR1 and CDR2 (germline): DFQATT, SNEGSKA (reference sequence). Trimming pared 3 bases from V and 4 bases from J, leaving 15 bases between. This CDR3 is 14 amino acids long. The CDR3 DNA reads as TGCAGTGCTAGTTACTGGGACTCGAGCTATGGCTACACCTTC. Translation: CSASYWDSSYGYTF.

This clone was observed once. V is TRBV9 and J is TRBJ1-1; D is possibly TRBD1 (5 bases). V gave up 3 bases and J gave up 3 bases, with 18 bases separating them. Germline CDR1 and CDR2: SGDLS and YYNGEE. The CDR3 sequence is 16 residues long. CDR3 loop: CASSANPGTTYTEAFF. The CDR3 nucleotides read TGTGCCAGCAGCGCTAATCCCGGGACTACGTACACTGAAGCTTTCTTT.

This chain links TRBV4-3 with TRBJ1-3, with D perhaps TRBD1 (5 bases). The CDR3 has 17 residues. V lost 0 bases and J lost 0, with 12 bases in between. Germline-derived CDR1 and CDR2 are LGHNA and YSLEER. The CDR3 spells CASSQDRGGSSGNTIYF. CDR3 in DNA: TGCGCCAGCAGCCAAGATCGGGGGGGGAGCTCTGGAAACACCATATATTTT.

V is TRBV3-1 (or the pseudogene TRBV3-2) and J is TRBJ2-1; 14 bases map to TRBD2. This CDR3 has 17 amino acids. V lost 3 bases to trimming and J lost 0 bases; unmatched junction nucleotides: 1. Germline-derived CDR1 and CDR2 are LGHDT and YNNKEL (reference sequence). This CDR3 is CASSQGTSGSSYNEQFF. As DNA, the CDR3 is TGTGCCAGCAGCCAGGGGACTAGCGGGAGCTCCTACAATGAGCAGTTCTTC.

CDR3 DNA sequence: TGTGCCAGCAGCTTAGTAGGCGGGGGGTCGTTTCATACGCAGTATTTT. Its protein is CASSLVGGGSFHTQYF. The rearrangement uses TRBV11-2 and TRBJ2-3, with TRBD2 matching over 8 bases. Germline trimming cut 1 base from V and 7 bases from J; bases unmatched to any gene: 10. Per the germline V gene, CDR1 is SGHAT and CDR2 is FQNNGV. The CDR3 sequence is 16 residues long.

The J gene is TRBJ2-1, the V gene TRBV11-1; D ambiguous. Between the trimmed V and J ends, which lost 5 bases and 10 bases, there was a span of 9 bases. CDR1 and CDR2 (germline): SGHAT, FQDESV (reference sequence). CDR3 size: 11 residues. For the CDR3, the DNA is TGTGCCAGCAGCCGATTCCGGGAGCAGTTCTTC. Translated, it gives CASSRFREQFF.

The chain carries TRBV9 and TRBJ2-2, with 12 bases fitting TRBD1. The CDR3 spans 17 residues. V trimming: 9 bases; J trimming: 6 bases; junction bases outside the gene matches: 15. Germline V lookup: CDR1 SGDLS, CDR2 YYNGEE. CDR3 coding DNA: TGTGCCACGGGACAGGGGGCGGTGCCTAGCAAGGCCGGGGAGCTGTTTTTT. Translating gives CATGQGAVPSKAGELFF.

This chain links TRBV4-2 with TRBJ2-3, with TRBD2 matching 8 bases. V lost 2 bases, J lost 2 bases, and 3 bases stayed unmatched. Per germline, CDR1 LGHNA and CDR2 YNFKEQ. The CDR3 runs to 15 residues. The DNA for the CDR3 is TGTGCCAGCAGCCAAACGGGGGGGCTCACAGATACGCAGTATTTT. It is translated as CASSQTGGLTDTQYF.

V is TRBV5-4 and J is TRBJ2-3, with D perhaps matching TRBD1 (6 bases). This CDR3 spans 14 amino acids. Trimming removed 2 bases at V and 14 bases at J, with 21 bases between. Germline V gene data show CDR1 as SGHNT and CDR2 as YYREEE (reference sequence). CDR3 amino acids: CASSLQGTGLVGYF. DNA of the CDR3: TGTGCCAGCAGCTTACAGGGAACAGGGCTCGTAGGGTATTTT.

CDR3 coding DNA: TGCGCCAGCAGTGTTCTGTCGAGGTTTGGTAATGGCTACACCTTC. Its protein product is CASSVLSRFGNGYTF. This chain uses TRBV10-2 with TRBJ1-2; no reliable D call. Germline V lookup: CDR1 WSHSY, CDR2 SAAADI. This CDR3 has 15 residues. Trimming left V 4 bases short and J 6 bases short, with 18 bases between.

This chain uses TRBV9 with TRBJ2-1; 8 bases fit TRBD2. This CDR3 is built from 15 residues. Germline trimming cut 7 bases from V and 3 bases from J; bases unmatched to any gene: 9. The germline V gene has CDR1 SGDLS and CDR2 YYNGEE. As DNA, the CDR3 is TGTGCCAGCGCCGAGAGCGGGGGAGACTACAATGAGCAGTTCTTC. Translating gives CASAESGGDYNEQFF.

This clone appeared a single time. The chain joins TRBV6-4 to TRBJ1-6; D not certain. The germline CDR1 and CDR2 sequences are MRHNA and SNTAGT. Trimming pared 10 bases from V and 0 bases from J, leaving 10 bases between. The CDR3 totals 14 residues. The CDR3 protein is CANNKSSYNSPLHF. The DNA of the CDR3 is TGTGCCAATAATAAGAGCTCCTATAATTCACCCCTCCACTTT.

The chain joins TRBV6-5 to TRBJ1-4; 9 bases fit TRBD1. The length of the CDR3 is 16 residues. V lost 0 bases, J lost 7 bases, and 6 bases stayed unmatched. Germline V CDR1 and CDR2: MNHEY, SVGAGI. The CDR3 bases are TGTGCCAGCAGTTACTCGACGGGACAGGGAGGTGAAAAACTGTTTTTT. Translating gives CASSYSTGQGGEKLFF.

The J gene is TRBJ2-2, the V gene TRBV4-3; TRBD2 might be the D (6 bases). The germline CDR1 and CDR2 sequences are LGHNA and YSLEER. The CDR3 consists of 15 residues. V lost 3 bases to trimming and J lost 3 bases, with 11 bases between them. CDR3 nucleotides: TGCGCCAGCAGCCAGACGGGACTCTACACCGGGGAGCTGTTTTTT. Its translation: CASSQTGLYTGELFF.

The CDR3 DNA follows: TGTGCCACCAGAGGGGGCAATGAGCAGTTCTTC. This codes for CATRGGNEQFF. The V call is TRBV28, the J call TRBJ2-1, with a tentative D call TRBD1 (6 bases). Germline-derived CDR1 and CDR2 are MDHEN and SYDVKM. Trimming removed 10 bases from V and 6 bases from J, with 10 bases in between. The CDR3 has 11 amino acids.